This section outlines one T cell receptor beta chain sequence together with its context. V shed 1 base, J shed 1 base, and the junction held 10 bases outside the gene matches. The CDR3 sequence is 17 residues long. Germline V gives CDR1 SGHVS, CDR2 FQNEAQ. Cells were sorted from thawed PBMC rested overnight and stained with GMM-loaded CD1B tetramer, viability dye and anti-CD3. The CD1B tetramers carried C32 glucose monomycolate purified from Rhodococcus equi. PBMC for tetramer sorting were first depleted of CD14-expressing monocytes. Only in-frame clones appear in the TCRdb table, and some are missing; sequencing was by immunoSEQ multiplex PCR. The repertoire includes approximately 88,000 clones, approximately 90% of them detected once, and 1.5% to 2% sits in the top ten. The data belong to a study of T cells in tuberculosis. Study context: The T cells targeted glucose monomycolate, a mycobacterial lipid, via CD1B.

Broader study findings: The stringent gate may have excluded weak CD1B-GMM tetramer binders.

The sample comprised CD1b-GMM tetramer-negative cells sorted from PBMCs. J is TRBJ2-7 and V is TRBV7-8, with TRBD2 identical over 7 bases. The sequence came from an adult woman with latent tuberculosis. The DNA for the CDR3 is TGTGCCAGCAGCTTAGTAAGTCTTGGCGGGGGTTCCTACGAGCAGTACTTC. Amino acids: CASSLVSLGGGSYEQYF.